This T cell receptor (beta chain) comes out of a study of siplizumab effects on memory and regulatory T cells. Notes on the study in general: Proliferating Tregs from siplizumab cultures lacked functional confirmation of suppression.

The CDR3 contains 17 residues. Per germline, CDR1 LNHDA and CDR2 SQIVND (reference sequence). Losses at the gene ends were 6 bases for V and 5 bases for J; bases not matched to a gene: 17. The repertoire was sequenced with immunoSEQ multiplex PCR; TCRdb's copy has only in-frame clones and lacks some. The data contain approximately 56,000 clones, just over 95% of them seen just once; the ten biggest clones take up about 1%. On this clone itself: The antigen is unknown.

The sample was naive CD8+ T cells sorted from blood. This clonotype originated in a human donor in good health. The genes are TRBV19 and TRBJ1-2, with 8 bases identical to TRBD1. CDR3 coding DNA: TGTGCCAGTAGACTCCACGAGGGACAGGCGGTAGTTTATGGCTACACCTTC. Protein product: CASRLHEGQAVVYGYTF. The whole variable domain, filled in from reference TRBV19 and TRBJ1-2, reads DGGITQSPKYLFRKEGQNVTLSCEQNLNHDAMYWYRQDPGQGLRLIYYSQIVNDFQKGDIAEGYSVSREKKESFPLTVTSAQKNPTAFYLCASRLHEGQAVVYGYTFGSGTRLTVV.